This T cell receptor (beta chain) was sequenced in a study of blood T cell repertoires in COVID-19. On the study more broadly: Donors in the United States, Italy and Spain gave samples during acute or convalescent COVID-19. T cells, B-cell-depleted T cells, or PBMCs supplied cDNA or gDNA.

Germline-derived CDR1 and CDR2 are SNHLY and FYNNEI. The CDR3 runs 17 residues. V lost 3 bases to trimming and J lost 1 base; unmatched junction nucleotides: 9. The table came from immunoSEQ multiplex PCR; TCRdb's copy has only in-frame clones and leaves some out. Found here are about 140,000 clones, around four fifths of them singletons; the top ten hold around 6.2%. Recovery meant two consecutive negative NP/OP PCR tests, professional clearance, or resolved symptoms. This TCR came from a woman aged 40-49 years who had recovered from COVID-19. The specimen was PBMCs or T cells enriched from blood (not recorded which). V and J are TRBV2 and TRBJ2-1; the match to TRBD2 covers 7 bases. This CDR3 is CASSDSPSGGSYNEQFF. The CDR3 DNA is TGTGCCAGCAGTGATAGTCCTAGCGGAGGGTCCTACAATGAGCAGTTCTTC.